Shown below are 12 T cell receptor beta chains from a single sample sequenced in a study of blood T cells in healthy people across ages. The authors ran a second PCR of about 7 to 11 cycles using a sample-barcoded 5' primer and a J-beta primer mix. TCRdb ran MiXCR on the 5' RACE reads and lists one entry per CDR3 protein. The sample contains 1.5 million to 2 million distinct CDR3 sequences, roughly a third of which appear only once. Sequenced sample: blood. The source is a woman aged 25 to 39 in good health.

V usage is TRBV6-5 and J usage is TRBJ1-2, with 7 bases aligning to TRBD1. Germline assignment: CDR1 MNHEY and CDR2 SVGAGI. Trimming cost V 0 bases and J 3 bases; bases outside gene matches: 13. The CDR3 is 18 residues long. The CDR3 DNA is TGTGCCAGCAGTTACTCGATCGATCGGGACAGCGACCACTATGGCTACACCTTC. Its protein is CASSYSIDRDSDHYGYTF.

This clonotype was picked up many times. CDR3 in amino acids: CSVGRGGNEKLFF. The DNA for the CDR3 is TGCAGCGTTGGCCGGGGGGGAAATGAAAAACTGTTTTTT. J is TRBJ1-4 and V is TRBV29-1; D is perhaps TRBD1 (5 bases). Trimming took off 4 bases at V and 5 bases at J, with 11 bases between the two ends. CDR3 length: 13 amino acids. The V gene's germline CDR1 is SQVTM and CDR2 ANQGSEA.

This sequence joins TRBV5-1 and TRBJ2-1; possible D gene TRBD2, 6 bases. This CDR3 has 15 residues. The germline V and J ends were trimmed by 4 bases and 6 bases, with 17 bases remaining between them. In germline, CDR1 is SGHRS, CDR2 YFSETQ. CDR3 coding DNA: TGCGCCAGCAGCGAGATGGGGCTAGCGAGCAATGAGCAGTTCTTC. The encoded protein is CASSEMGLASNEQFF.

The V and J genes are TRBV12-3 or TRBV12-4 and TRBJ2-1, with TRBD1 matching over 10 bases. This CDR3 spans 13 amino acids. J gave up 10 bases and V 6 bases, and 6 bases lay outside the gene matches. CDR3 DNA sequence: TGTGCCAGCAGGGGGGACAGGGGCACGGAGCAGTTCTTC. Protein product: CASRGDRGTEQFF.

The chain couples TRBV2 to TRBJ1-6; 7 nucleotides line up with TRBD1. The CDR3 has 12 residues. CDR1 SNHLY and CDR2 FYNNEI come from the germline V gene. The junction had 7 bases not matched to a gene; V was cut back by 11 bases and J by 9 bases. DNA for the CDR3: TGTGCCGGACAGGAGGGGCGTTCACCCCTCCACTTT. Translated, it gives CAGQEGRSPLHF.

J is TRBJ1-4 and V is TRBV2, with D perhaps TRBD1 (6 bases). CDR1 SNHLY and CDR2 FYNNEI come from the germline V gene. V was clipped by 5 bases and J by 0 bases, with 10 bases between them. This CDR3 comprises 15 residues. The CDR3 is CASSKDRPTNEKLFF. The CDR3 bases are TGTGCCAGCAGTAAAGACAGGCCAACTAATGAAAAACTGTTTTTT.

The CDR3 DNA follows: TGTGCCAGCAGCTCCCTCCAGGGGATGGACACTGAAGCTTTCTTT. Its translation: CASSSLQGMDTEAFF. The V call is TRBV7-8, the J call TRBJ1-1; a possible D gene is TRBD1 (6 bases). Germline assignment: CDR1 SGHVS and CDR2 FQNEAQ. V lost 4 bases to trimming and J lost 3 bases, with 15 bases between them. This CDR3 region has 15 residues.

The CDR3 protein is CASSPRAGSQKRGNEQFF. As DNA, the CDR3 is TGTGCCAGCAGCCCTAGAGCAGGGTCCCAGAAGCGAGGCAATGAGCAGTTCTTC. The chain uses TRBV5-4 and TRBJ2-1, with a possible D match to TRBD1 (5 bases). Germline CDR1 is SGHNT and CDR2 is YYREEE (reference sequence). This CDR3 spans 18 amino acids. Trimming left V 4 bases short and J 6 bases short, with 26 bases between.

The rearrangement joins TRBV29-1 to TRBJ2-1; tentative D call: TRBD1 (5 bases). CDR1 is SQVTM and CDR2 is ANQGSEA in the germline V gene. The CDR3 loop spans 13 amino acids. The ends were cut back, 5 bases at V and 4 bases at J, with 12 bases in the middle. The CDR3 DNA follows: TGCAGCGTTTCCAGGGTAAGATACAATGAGCAGTTCTTC. This encodes CSVSRVRYNEQFF.

V gene TRBV13 combines with J gene TRBJ1-1; no clear D gene. The CDR3 extends over 16 amino acids. V was trimmed by 4 bases and J by 0 bases, leaving 15 bases between them. The germline gives CDR1 PRHDT, CDR2 FYEKMQ (reference sequence). CDR3 protein: CASSSRAGSMNTEAFF. CDR3 nucleotide sequence: TGTGCCAGCAGCTCGAGGGCAGGTTCGATGAACACTGAAGCTTTCTTT.

This sequence joins TRBV7-3 and TRBJ2-7, with TRBD2 as a possible D gene (6 bases). The V end was cut by 1 base, the J end by 4 bases, with 17 bases between. CDR1 SGHTA and CDR2 FQGTGA come from the germline V gene. The CDR3 loop spans 16 amino acids. The CDR3 sequence: CASSLKFRRGGYEQYF. In nucleotides, the CDR3 is TGTGCCAGCAGCTTAAAGTTCAGGCGGGGTGGGTACGAGCAGTACTTC.

J is TRBJ1-2 and V is TRBV2; no firm D call. Per germline, CDR1 SNHLY and CDR2 FYNNEI. The V end lost 4 bases, the J end lost 7 bases, and 7 bases lay between the germline ends. The CDR3 runs to 11 residues. CDR3 amino acids: CASSALSGYTF. In nucleotides, the CDR3 is TGTGCCAGCAGTGCTCTCAGTGGCTACACCTTC.